A single sample is the source of the 14 T cell receptor beta chains below, sequenced in a study of T cell repertoires in cytomegalovirus infection. Their specific antigens are unknown. Each CDR3 protein is one row after TCRdb ran MiXCR on the reads. The sample records approximately 500,000 distinct CDR3 sequences, roughly a third being singletons. This specimen consisted of cultured PBMCs, obtained from culture after CMV antigen stimulation. Every receptor here comes from a human donor in good health (CMV status not recorded). Some clones in this sample may be carry-over from other donors' samples.

The rearrangement joins TRBV10-3 to TRBJ2-1; D is perhaps TRBD2 (6 bases). The V gene's germline CDR1 is ENHRY and CDR2 SYGVKD. V dropped 7 bases and J dropped 6 bases, with 19 bases sitting between them. CDR3 length: 15 residues. The CDR3 DNA sequence: TGTGCCATCACCCCCGGGACTCCGACGGCCAATGAGCAGTTCTTC. Translation gives CAITPGTPTANEQFF.

The genes are TRBV20-1 and TRBJ2-7; TRBD2 might be the D (7 bases). CDR1 DFQATT and CDR2 SNEGSKA come from the germline V gene (reference sequence). With 7 bases removed from V and 4 bases from J, the gap between germline ends came to 26 bases. The CDR3 covers 16 residues. The CDR3 region is CSVTPWGAGVTYEQYF. In nucleotides, the CDR3 is TGCAGTGTAACACCGTGGGGGGCGGGAGTTACTTACGAGCAGTACTTC.

A few counts support this clonotype. This chain uses TRBV7-2 with TRBJ2-1; 11 nucleotides match TRBD2. Germline loops: CDR1 SGHTA, CDR2 FQGNSA. The CDR3 has 19 residues. Losses at the gene ends were 2 bases for V and 5 bases for J; bases not matched to a gene: 14. The CDR3 DNA sequence: TGTGCCAGCAGCTTAAAGGCACTAGCGGGAGCTCGTTCAAACAATGAGCAGTTCTTC. It translates to CASSLKALAGARSNNEQFF.

The rearrangement links TRBV3-1 to TRBJ2-3; D ambiguous. Germline-derived CDR1 and CDR2 are LGHDT and YNNKEL (reference sequence). This CDR3 contains 15 residues. V gave up 0 bases and J gave up 1 base, with 8 bases separating them. CDR3 sequence: CASSQEFRGTDTQYF. The CDR3, as DNA: TGTGCCAGCAGCCAAGAATTTCGGGGCACAGATACGCAGTATTTT.

This chain links TRBV10-3 with TRBJ1-3; no clear D gene. V was trimmed by 5 bases and J by 0 bases, leaving 17 bases between them. Germline CDR1 and CDR2: ENHRY and SYGVKD. The CDR3 sequence is 17 residues long. CDR3 in amino acids: CAISLGSPRSSGNTIYF. CDR3 sequence (DNA): TGTGCCATCAGTTTGGGCAGTCCTAGAAGCTCTGGAAACACCATATATTTT.

The V call is TRBV18, the J call TRBJ2-1; 14 bases line up with TRBD2. The germline V gene encodes CDR1 KGHSH and CDR2 LQKENI. With V trimmed by 8 bases and J by 3 bases, 9 bases remained unmatched. The CDR3 has 17 amino acids. CDR3 protein: CASAPKTSGRDYNEQFF. CDR3 in DNA: TGTGCCAGCGCCCCGAAGACTAGCGGGAGGGACTACAATGAGCAGTTCTTC.

This chain uses TRBV23-1 with TRBJ1-5; 8 bases match TRBD1. TRBV23-1 is reported as an ORF; its role is uncertain. After removal of 9 bases from V and 2 bases from J, the junction contained 6 bases not matched to a gene. This CDR3 is 14 amino acids long. CDR3 bases: TGCGCCAGTTCTGGACAGGGATGCAATCAGCCCCAGCATTTT. It encodes CASSGQGCNQPQHF.

This clonotype showed up just once. The V and J genes are TRBV5-4 and TRBJ2-3, with 7 bases aligning to TRBD1. The V gene end was trimmed by 0 bases and the J gene end by 4 bases; junction bases not matched to a gene: 8. The CDR3 runs to 16 residues. CDR1 and CDR2 from the germline V gene are SGHNT and YYREEE (reference sequence). In DNA, the CDR3 is TGTGCCAGCAGCTTGGAGGGGAGACAGGGACCAGATACGCAGTATTTT. Amino acids: CASSLEGRQGPDTQYF.

This clonotype turned up a few times. The chain recombines TRBV4-1 with TRBJ1-4; tentative D call: TRBD1 (5 bases). This CDR3 is built from 16 residues. Trimming cost V 5 bases and J 4 bases, with 17 bases left between them. In germline, CDR1 is MGHRA, CDR2 YSYEKL. CDR3 sequence reads: CASSRSVAGLNEKLFF. CDR3 nucleotides: TGCGCCAGCAGCAGATCAGTAGCGGGGCTTAATGAAAAACTGTTTTTT.

This clonotype was seen a few times. This sequence joins TRBV7-9 and TRBJ2-1; TRBD2 matches 7 bases. This CDR3 spans 15 amino acids. V shed 2 bases, J shed 10 bases, and the junction held 11 bases outside the gene matches. Germline V gives CDR1 SEHNR, CDR2 FQNEAQ (reference sequence). In DNA form, the CDR3 reads TGTGCCAGCAGCTTAAGAGTTGCGGGGGAAGGGGAGCAGTTCTTC. Protein sequence: CASSLRVAGEGEQFF.

With regard to this clonotype: Given a much more abundant clone one base away, this may be a read error. V gene TRBV7-2 combines with J gene TRBJ2-4; 8 nucleotides line up with TRBD2. Germline CDR1 reads SGHTA; CDR2 reads FQGNSA. The CDR3 has 17 residues. The CDR3 DNA follows: TGTGCCAGCAGCTTAGACTCGGGACTAGGAGCCAAAAACATTCATTACTTC. It specifies CASSLDSGLGAKNIHYF.

The chain is built from TRBV12-3 or TRBV12-4 and TRBJ1-1; TRBD1 is a possible D gene (5 bases). The CDR3 contains 15 residues. The V end was cut by 4 bases, the J end by 1 base, with 13 bases between. In DNA, the CDR3 is TGTGCCAGCAGTTCCTACAGGAGGGGGAACACTGAAGCTTTCTTT. It specifies CASSSYRRGNTEAFF.

CDR3 amino acids: CASEGGSPNSGNTIYF. The CDR3 nucleotides read TGTGCCAGCGAGGGGGGCAGTCCCAACTCTGGAAACACCATATATTTT. This chain joins TRBV7-6 and TRBJ1-3; possible D gene TRBD1, 6 bases. CDR3 length equals 16 residues. Germline CDR1 and CDR2: SGHVS and FNYEAQ. Trimming stripped 8 bases from V and 0 bases from J, with 17 bases between. Based on the CDR3 plus reference TRBV7-6 and TRBJ1-3, the full variable domain is GAGVSQSPRYKVTKRGQDVALRCDPISGHVSLYWYRQALGQGPEFLTYFNYEAQQDKSGLPNDRFSAERPEGSISTLTIQRTEQRDSAMYRCASEGGSPNSGNTIYFGEGSWLTVV.

This clonotype was observed at least ten times. The gene calls are TRBV6-1 and TRBJ2-1; D is possibly TRBD2 (5 bases). The V gene's germline CDR1 is MNHNS and CDR2 SASEGT. The germline V and J ends were trimmed by 8 bases and 4 bases, with 15 bases remaining between them. The CDR3 length is 14 residues. As DNA, the CDR3 is TGTGCCAGCCAGATGGCGGGTGGGTACAATGAGCAGTTCTTC. This sequence encodes CASQMAGGYNEQFF.